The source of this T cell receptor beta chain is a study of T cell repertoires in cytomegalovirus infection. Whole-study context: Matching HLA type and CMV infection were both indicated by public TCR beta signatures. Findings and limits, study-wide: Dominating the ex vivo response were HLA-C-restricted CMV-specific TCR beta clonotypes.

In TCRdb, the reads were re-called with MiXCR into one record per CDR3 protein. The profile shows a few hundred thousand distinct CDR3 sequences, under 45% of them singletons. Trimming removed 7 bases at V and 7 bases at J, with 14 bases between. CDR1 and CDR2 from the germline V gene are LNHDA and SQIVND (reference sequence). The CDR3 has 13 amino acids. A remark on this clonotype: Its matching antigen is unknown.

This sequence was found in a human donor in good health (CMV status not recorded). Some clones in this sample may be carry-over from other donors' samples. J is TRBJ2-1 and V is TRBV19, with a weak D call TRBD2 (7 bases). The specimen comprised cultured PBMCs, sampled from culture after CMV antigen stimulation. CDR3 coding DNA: TGTGCCAGTAATCCTAAGGGGGGGAATGAGCAGTTCTTC. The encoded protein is CASNPKGGNEQFF.